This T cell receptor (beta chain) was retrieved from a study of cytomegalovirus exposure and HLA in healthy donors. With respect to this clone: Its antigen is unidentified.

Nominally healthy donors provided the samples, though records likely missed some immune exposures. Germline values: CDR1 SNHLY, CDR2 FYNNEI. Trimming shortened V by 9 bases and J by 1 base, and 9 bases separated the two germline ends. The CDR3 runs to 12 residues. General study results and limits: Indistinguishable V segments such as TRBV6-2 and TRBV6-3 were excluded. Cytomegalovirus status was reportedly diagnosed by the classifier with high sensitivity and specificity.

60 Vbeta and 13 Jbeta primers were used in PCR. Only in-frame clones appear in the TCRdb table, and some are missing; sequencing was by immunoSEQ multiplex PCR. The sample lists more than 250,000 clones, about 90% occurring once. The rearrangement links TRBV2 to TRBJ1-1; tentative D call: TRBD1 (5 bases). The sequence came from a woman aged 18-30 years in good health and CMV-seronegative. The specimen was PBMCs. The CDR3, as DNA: TGTGCCAGAGATGACAGGAACACTGAAGCTTTCTTT. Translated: CARDDRNTEAFF.